This TCR beta chain was profiled in a study of cytomegalovirus exposure and HLA in healthy donors. Whole-study findings and limits: Presence/absence analyses assumed roughly uniform sequencing depth across donors, which may not hold. Follow-up analysis found HLA locus-dependent TCR association rates, highest for DRB1 and lowest for HLA-C.

Germline values: CDR1 LGHNA, CDR2 YNFKEQ. The V and J ends lost 3 bases and 14 bases, in that order; junction bases with no gene match: 6. This CDR3 has 12 residues. Both 60 Vbeta primers and 13 Jbeta primers went into the PCR. Here immunoSEQ multiplex PCR was the method, and the copy in TCRdb shows in-frame clones only, minus some. Here the sample spans 95,000 to 150,000 clones, about four fifths being singletons. This clone has just a few counts. Its antigen remains unidentified. The sequence came from a woman between 35 and 50 years old in good health and CMV-seronegative. What was sequenced was PBMCs. The chain couples TRBV4-2 to TRBJ1-4; 7 bases are shared with TRBD1. The CDR3 DNA is TGTGCCAGCAGCCATCCGCCGGGACAGCTGTTTTTT. Translation gives CASSHPPGQLFF.